This T cell receptor (beta chain) appears in the sequencing data of a study of OX40 agonist ivuxolimab in advanced cancers. The overall study: The diagnoses of dose-escalation patients were hepatocellular carcinoma, melanoma, renal cell or head and neck cancer. Patients achieving partial responses numbered three: one hepatocellular carcinoma case and two cutaneous melanoma cases. Study-wide results and caveats: Low normalized T-cell clonal expansion was additionally recorded for some nonresponders.

Assay used: immunoSEQ multiplex PCR; TCRdb lists only in-frame clones, some missing. The data show about 55,000 clones, about 80% seen once. Turning to this clone: Its specificity is unknown. Other DNA sequences in the same sample also yield this CDR3.

Sample: CD4+ or CD8+ T cells sorted from blood, taken in a trial of the OX40 agonist ivuxolimab. This receptor was obtained from an adult with an advanced solid tumor such as melanoma, head and neck, liver or kidney cancer.

The CDR3 reads CASRRGPTPQETQYF. The DNA of the CDR3 is TGTGCCAGCAGGAGGGGGCCTACCCCCCAAGAGACCCAGTACTTC. V and J are TRBV7-2 and TRBJ2-5, with 7 bases that match TRBD1. The germline gives CDR1 SGHTA, CDR2 FQGNSA. This CDR3 has 15 residues. J lost 1 base, V lost 6 bases, and 8 bases had no gene match.